The T cell receptor beta chain described here comes from a study of blood T cell repertoires in COVID-19. About the research overall: Sample material is recorded as cDNA or gDNA derived from T cells, B-cell-depleted T cells, or PBMCs.

V lost 1 base and J lost 5, with 12 bases in between. Germline V gives CDR1 SGHNT, CDR2 YENEEA. The CDR3 has 15 residues. Some clones are missing from TCRdb's copy, which holds only in-frame ones; the method was immunoSEQ multiplex PCR. The sample contains under 250,000 clones, roughly four fifths of which appear only once. The gene calls are TRBV11-3 and TRBJ1-5; D possibly corresponds to TRBD1 (5 bases). The sequencing input was peripheral blood. This sequence was found in a man aged 45-65 years with active or convalescent COVID-19. In DNA, the CDR3 is TGTGCCAGCAGCTTAGGAATCAGGGCGGATCAGCCCCAGCATTTT. The encoded protein is CASSLGIRADQPQHF.